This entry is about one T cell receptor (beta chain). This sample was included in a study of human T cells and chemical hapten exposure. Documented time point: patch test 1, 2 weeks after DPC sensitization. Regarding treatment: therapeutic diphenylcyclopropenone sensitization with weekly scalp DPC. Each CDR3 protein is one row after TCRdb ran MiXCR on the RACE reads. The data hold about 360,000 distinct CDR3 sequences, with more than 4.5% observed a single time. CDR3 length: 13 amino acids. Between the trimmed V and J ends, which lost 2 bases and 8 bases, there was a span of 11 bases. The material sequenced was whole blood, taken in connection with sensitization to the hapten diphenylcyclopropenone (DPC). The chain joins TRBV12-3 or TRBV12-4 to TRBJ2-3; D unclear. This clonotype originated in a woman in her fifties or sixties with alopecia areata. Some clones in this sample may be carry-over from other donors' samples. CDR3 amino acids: CASSLPLPGTQYF. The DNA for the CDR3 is TGTGCCAGCAGTTTACCCCTCCCCGGTACGCAGTATTTT.